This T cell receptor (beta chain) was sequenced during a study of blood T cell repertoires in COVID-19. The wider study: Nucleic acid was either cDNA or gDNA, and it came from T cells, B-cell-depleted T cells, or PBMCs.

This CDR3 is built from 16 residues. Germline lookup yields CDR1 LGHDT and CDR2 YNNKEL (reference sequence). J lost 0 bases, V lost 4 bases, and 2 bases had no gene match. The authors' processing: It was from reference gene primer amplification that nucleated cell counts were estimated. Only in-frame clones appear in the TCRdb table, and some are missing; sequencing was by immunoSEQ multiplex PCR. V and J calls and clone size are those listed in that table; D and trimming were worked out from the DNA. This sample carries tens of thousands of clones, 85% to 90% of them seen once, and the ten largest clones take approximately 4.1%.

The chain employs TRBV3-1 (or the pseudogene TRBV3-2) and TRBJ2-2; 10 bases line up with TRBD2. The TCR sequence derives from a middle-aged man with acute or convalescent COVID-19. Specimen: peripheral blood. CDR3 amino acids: CASSRSGGSNTGELFF. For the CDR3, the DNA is TGTGCCAGCAGCCGTAGCGGGGGGTCGAACACCGGGGAGCTGTTTTTT.